This record looks at one T cell receptor beta chain sequence and its context. Primers included in the PCR were 60 Vbeta and 13 Jbeta primers. Assay used: immunoSEQ multiplex PCR; TCRdb lists only in-frame clones, some missing. The sample has fewer than 150,000 clones; less than 80% are singletons. Trimming stripped 6 bases from V and 7 bases from J, with 13 bases between. Looked up from germline, CDR1 is SGHVS and CDR2 is FNYEAQ. This CDR3 contains 13 residues. The data belong to a study of cytomegalovirus exposure and HLA in healthy donors. The receptor was derived from a middle-aged woman in good health and CMV-seropositive. The chain links TRBV7-6 to TRBJ2-1; D is ambiguous. Sequenced: PBMCs. This CDR3 reads CASRTWPTNEQFF. CDR3 nucleotides: TGTGCCAGCAGAACCTGGCCGACTAATGAGCAGTTCTTC.